The T cell receptor (beta chain) under discussion was sequenced for a study of OX40 agonist ivuxolimab in advanced cancers. The overall study: Those treated in dose escalation had hepatocellular carcinoma, melanoma, renal cell cancer or head and neck cancer.

About this clone itself: The antigen is undetermined.

V dropped 4 bases and J dropped 7 bases, with 11 bases sitting between them. Germline assignment: CDR1 SGHAT and CDR2 FQNNGV. The CDR3 extends over 12 amino acids. General study results and limits: Clones of CD4+ and CD8+ blood T cells grew by week 6 at doses of 0.1 to 3.0 mg/kg.

Libraries were prepared by immunoSEQ multiplex PCR; TCRdb keeps only in-frame clonotypes and omits some of them. The profile shows over 95,000 clones, 95% to 97% of them singletons. The V gene is TRBV11-2, the J gene TRBJ2-7, with D possibly being TRBD2 (6 bases). Sequencing was performed on CD4+ or CD8+ T cells sorted from blood, taken in a trial of the OX40 agonist ivuxolimab. This clonotype was obtained from an adult with an advanced solid tumor such as melanoma, head and neck, liver or kidney cancer. CDR3 sequence reads: CASSSGTPEQYF. In nucleotides, the CDR3 is TGTGCCAGCAGCTCCGGGACTCCAGAGCAGTACTTC.